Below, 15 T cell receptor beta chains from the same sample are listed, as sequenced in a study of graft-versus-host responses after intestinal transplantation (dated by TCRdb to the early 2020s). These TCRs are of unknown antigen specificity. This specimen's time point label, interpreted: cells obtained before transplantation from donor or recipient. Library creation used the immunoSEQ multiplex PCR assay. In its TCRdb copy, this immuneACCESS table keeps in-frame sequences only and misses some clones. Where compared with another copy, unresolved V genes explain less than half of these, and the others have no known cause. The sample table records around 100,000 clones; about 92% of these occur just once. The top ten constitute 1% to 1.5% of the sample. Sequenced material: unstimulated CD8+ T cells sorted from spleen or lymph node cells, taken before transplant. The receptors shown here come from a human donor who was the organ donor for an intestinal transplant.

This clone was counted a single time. CDR3 loop: CASSELSTDTQYF. As DNA, the CDR3 is TGTGCCAGCTCGGAACTTTCCACAGATACGCAGTATTTT. This sequence joins TRBV9 and TRBJ2-3; no definite D call. The CDR3 contains 13 residues. Trimming shortened V by 7 bases and J by 2 bases, and 11 bases separated the two germline ends. CDR1 and CDR2 (germline): SGDLS, YYNGEE.

The CDR3 protein is CASSQGTEAFF. The CDR3 DNA reads as TGTGCCAGCAGCCAGGGGACTGAAGCTTTCTTT. V is TRBV14 and J is TRBJ1-1; D is undetermined. The germline V and J ends were trimmed by 3 bases and 5 bases, with 4 bases remaining between them. The CDR3 has 11 amino acids. Looked up from germline, CDR1 is SGHDN and CDR2 is FVKESK.

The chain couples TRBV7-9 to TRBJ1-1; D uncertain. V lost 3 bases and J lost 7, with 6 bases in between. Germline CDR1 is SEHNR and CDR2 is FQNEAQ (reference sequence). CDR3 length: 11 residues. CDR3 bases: TGTGCCAGCAGCTTCAAAGGTGAAGCTTTCTTT. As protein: CASSFKGEAFF.

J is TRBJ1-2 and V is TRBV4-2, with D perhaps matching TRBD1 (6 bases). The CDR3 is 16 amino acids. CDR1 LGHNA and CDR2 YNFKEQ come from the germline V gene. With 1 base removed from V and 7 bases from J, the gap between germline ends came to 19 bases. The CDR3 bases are TGTGCCAGCAGCCAAGTTGCGCCAGGGGTTACGACTGGCTACACCTTC. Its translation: CASSQVAPGVTTGYTF.

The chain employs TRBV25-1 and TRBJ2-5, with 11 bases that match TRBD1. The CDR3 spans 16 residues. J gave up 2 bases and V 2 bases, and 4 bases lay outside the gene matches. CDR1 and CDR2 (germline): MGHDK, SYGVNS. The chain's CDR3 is CASSERTGGPQETQYF. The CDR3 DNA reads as TGTGCCAGCAGTGAACGGACAGGGGGCCCACAAGAGACCCAGTACTTC.

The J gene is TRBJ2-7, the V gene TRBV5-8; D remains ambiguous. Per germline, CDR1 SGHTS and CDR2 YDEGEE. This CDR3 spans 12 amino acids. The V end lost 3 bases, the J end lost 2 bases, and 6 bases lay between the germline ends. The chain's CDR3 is CASSSQTYEQYF. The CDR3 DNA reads TGTGCCAGCAGCTCACAGACCTACGAGCAGTACTTC.

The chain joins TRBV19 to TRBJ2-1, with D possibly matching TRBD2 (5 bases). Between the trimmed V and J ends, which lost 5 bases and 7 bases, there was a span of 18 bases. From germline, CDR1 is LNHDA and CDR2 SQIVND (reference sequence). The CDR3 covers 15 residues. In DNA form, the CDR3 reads TGTGCCAGTAGTGCTACCGGGAATCCTGCGAATGAGCAGTTCTTC. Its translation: CASSATGNPANEQFF.

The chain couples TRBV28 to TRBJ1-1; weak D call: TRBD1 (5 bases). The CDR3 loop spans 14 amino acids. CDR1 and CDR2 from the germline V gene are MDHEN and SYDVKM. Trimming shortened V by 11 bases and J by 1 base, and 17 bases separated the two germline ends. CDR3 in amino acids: CAAAQGLGNTEAFF. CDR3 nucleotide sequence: TGTGCCGCGGCCCAGGGCCTAGGGAACACTGAAGCTTTCTTT.

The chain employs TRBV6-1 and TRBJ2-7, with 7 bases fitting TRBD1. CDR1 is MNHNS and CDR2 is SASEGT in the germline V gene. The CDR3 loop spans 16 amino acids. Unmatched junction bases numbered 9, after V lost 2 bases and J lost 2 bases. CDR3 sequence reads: CASSEFRQGETYEQYF. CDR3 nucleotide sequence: TGTGCCAGCAGTGAATTTAGGCAGGGGGAAACCTACGAGCAGTACTTC.

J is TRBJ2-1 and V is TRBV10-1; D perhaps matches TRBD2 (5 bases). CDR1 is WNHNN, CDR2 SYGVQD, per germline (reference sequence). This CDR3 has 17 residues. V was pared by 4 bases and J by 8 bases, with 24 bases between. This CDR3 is CASSGLGKLFFIHEQFF. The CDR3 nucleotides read TGCGCCAGCAGTGGTCTCGGGAAACTCTTCTTCATCCATGAGCAGTTCTTC.

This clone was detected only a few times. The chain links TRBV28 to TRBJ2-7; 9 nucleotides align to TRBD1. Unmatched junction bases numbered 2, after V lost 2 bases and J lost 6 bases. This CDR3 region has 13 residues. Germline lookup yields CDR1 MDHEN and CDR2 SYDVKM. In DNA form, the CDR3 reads TGTGCCAGCAGTTTACACAGGGGGCTCGAGCAGTACTTC. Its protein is CASSLHRGLEQYF.

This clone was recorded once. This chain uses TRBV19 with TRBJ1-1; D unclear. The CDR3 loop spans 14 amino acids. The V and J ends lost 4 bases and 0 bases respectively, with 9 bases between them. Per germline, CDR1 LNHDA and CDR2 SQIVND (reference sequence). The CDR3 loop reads CASSTGRMNTEAFF. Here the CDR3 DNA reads TGTGCCAGTAGTACCGGACGGATGAACACTGAAGCTTTCTTT.

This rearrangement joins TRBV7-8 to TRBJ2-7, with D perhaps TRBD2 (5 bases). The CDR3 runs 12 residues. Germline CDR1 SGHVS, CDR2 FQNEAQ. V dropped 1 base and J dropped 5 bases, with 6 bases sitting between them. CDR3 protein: CASSLGENEQYF. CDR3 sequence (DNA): TGTGCCAGCAGCTTAGGGGAGAACGAGCAGTACTTC.

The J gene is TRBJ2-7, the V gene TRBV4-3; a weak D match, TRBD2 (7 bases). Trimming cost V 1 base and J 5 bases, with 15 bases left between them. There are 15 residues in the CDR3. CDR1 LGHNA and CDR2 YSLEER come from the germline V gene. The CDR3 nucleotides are TGCGCCAGCAGCCAAGTCCGTCTAGGGGGGGACGAGCAGTACTTC. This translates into CASSQVRLGGDEQYF.

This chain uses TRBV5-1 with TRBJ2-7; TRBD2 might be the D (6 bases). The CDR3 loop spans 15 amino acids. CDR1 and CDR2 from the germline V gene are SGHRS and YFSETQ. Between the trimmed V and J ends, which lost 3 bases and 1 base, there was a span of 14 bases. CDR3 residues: CASSSGVPGSYEQYF. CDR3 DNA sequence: TGCGCCAGCAGCTCGGGGGTTCCAGGGTCCTACGAGCAGTACTTC.